The 3 T cell receptor beta chains reported below all come from one sample, sequenced in a study of cytomegalovirus exposure and HLA in healthy donors. A multiplex PCR was run with 60 Vbeta primers and 13 Jbeta primers. Sequencing was performed with immunoSEQ multiplex PCR; in TCRdb, only in-frame clones are kept and a portion is missing. This table has approximately 220,000 clones, over 60% appearing once. The sequencing sample was made of PBMCs. Source of these receptors: a man between 40 and 49 years old in good health and CMV-seronegative.

The chain links TRBV27 to TRBJ2-3; a weak D match, TRBD2 (7 bases). V shed 5 bases and J shed 2 bases, with 20 bases lying between them. The CDR3 runs to 17 residues. Germline V lookup: CDR1 MNHEY, CDR2 SMNVEV (reference sequence). DNA for the CDR3: TGTGCCAGCAGTGGGGGGGCCCGGGGCTACCTCACAGATACGCAGTATTTT. Its protein product is CASSGGARGYLTDTQYF.

As DNA, the CDR3 is TGTGCCAGCAGCGCGGGACGGATGCTTAATGAAAAACTGTTTTTT. Its protein product is CASSAGRMLNEKLFF. The rearrangement uses TRBV7-6 and TRBJ1-4; D is perhaps TRBD1 (5 bases). The CDR3 has 15 amino acids. The germline V and J ends were trimmed by 5 bases and 4 bases, with 14 bases remaining between them. The germline CDR1 and CDR2 sequences are SGHVS and FNYEAQ.

The CDR3 DNA sequence: TGTGCCAGCAGCTCTACTAGCGTCTCAGCCTACGAGCAGTACTTC. This translates into CASSSTSVSAYEQYF. This chain links TRBV13 with TRBJ2-7, with TRBD2 matching over 7 bases. CDR1 is PRHDT and CDR2 is FYEKMQ in the germline V gene (reference sequence). Trimming removed 4 bases from V and 2 bases from J; junction bases left unmatched: 8. This CDR3 region has 15 residues.